Below, 26 T cell receptor beta chains from the same sample are listed, as sequenced in a study of beta chain features in type 1 diabetes. Sequencing targeted expressed TCRB transcripts, as all isolated RNA had been reverse transcribed. Assay: immunoSEQ multiplex PCR; the TCRdb copy retains only in-frame clones and omits some. The profile covers around 430,000 clones, with roughly 31% appearing a single time and 0.05% to 0.07% taken by the ten largest. Sample: naive CD4+ T cells from blood. The receptors derive from a man between 18 and 29 years old in good health.

This clone was picked up a small number of times. The chain joins TRBV18 to TRBJ2-7, with D possibly being TRBD2 (6 bases). The CDR3 has 16 residues. Per germline, CDR1 KGHSH and CDR2 LQKENI. Trimming cost V 4 bases and J 2 bases, with 18 bases left between them. This CDR3 is CASSRDLPADTYEQYF. CDR3 DNA sequence: TGTGCCAGCTCACGGGACTTACCGGCCGATACCTACGAGCAGTACTTC.

A remark on this clone: This CDR3 is also generated by other DNA sequences in the sample. The chain couples TRBV30 to TRBJ2-7; no reliable D call. CDR1 and CDR2 from the germline V gene are GTSNPN and SVGIG (reference sequence). This CDR3 region has 13 residues. The V and J ends lost 3 bases and 0 bases respectively, with 9 bases between them. The CDR3 DNA reads TGTGCCTGGAGCTGGGGAATCTCCTACGAGCAGTACTTC. This codes for CAWSWGISYEQYF.

There are a few counts of this clone. The CDR3 DNA is TGCGCCAGCAGCCAAGATCCGGGCGACCGCTACGAGCAGTACTTC. The encoded protein is CASSQDPGDRYEQYF. V usage is TRBV4-3 and J usage is TRBJ2-7; D not resolved. V was cut by 0 bases and J by 3 bases, with 12 bases left in between. CDR1 LGHNA and CDR2 YSLEER come from the germline V gene. This CDR3 region has 15 residues.

The CDR3 DNA reads as TGTGCCAGCAGCCTCCGAGGGCCCGCGGACGAGCAGTACTTC. It codes for CASSLRGPADEQYF. The chain has TRBV9 and TRBJ2-7; a possible D gene is TRBD2 (5 bases). V lost 4 bases to trimming and J lost 5 bases, with 16 bases between them. The germline CDR1 and CDR2 sequences are SGDLS and YYNGEE. CDR3 size: 14 residues.

In the case of this clone: Other DNA sequences of this sample code for an identical CDR3. The chain links TRBV29-1 to TRBJ2-6; D unclear. V was cut by 5 bases and J by 0 bases, with 5 bases left in between. Germline V gene sequence: CDR1 SQVTM, CDR2 ANQGSEA. This CDR3 is 13 amino acids long. The CDR3 nucleotides are TGCAGCGTTTATAGCTCTGGGGCCAACGTCCTGACTTTC. The encoded protein is CSVYSSGANVLTF.

The chain recombines TRBV19 with TRBJ2-1; D is perhaps TRBD2 (6 bases). V was shortened by 5 bases and J by 3 bases, with 14 bases between the two germline ends. This CDR3 is 15 amino acids long. From germline, CDR1 is LNHDA and CDR2 SQIVND (reference sequence). CDR3 protein: CASSLPLGLYNEQFF. DNA of the CDR3: TGTGCCAGTAGTCTTCCTTTGGGACTCTACAATGAGCAGTTCTTC.

The rearrangement uses TRBV30 and TRBJ2-1; D is tentatively TRBD1 or TRBD2 (5 bases each). V lost 4 bases and J lost 12, with 16 bases in between. Per the germline V gene, CDR1 is GTSNPN and CDR2 is SVGIG (reference sequence). The CDR3 loop spans 12 amino acids. CDR3 residues: CAWTRDRAGQFF. The CDR3 DNA reads TGTGCCTGGACCCGGGACCGGGCGGGGCAGTTCTTC.

This chain links TRBV27 with TRBJ2-3; 10 bases align to TRBD2. The CDR3 runs to 17 residues. Germline V CDR1 and CDR2: MNHEY, SMNVEV (reference sequence). The V segment lost 7 bases and the J segment 1 base; nucleotides outside the gene matches: 11. The CDR3 reads CASTAKREGLGTDTQYF. The CDR3 nucleotides are TGTGCCAGCACCGCCAAGCGGGAGGGCCTCGGCACAGATACGCAGTATTTT.

This clone was counted a few times. The chain recombines TRBV7-6 with TRBJ2-1; D is ambiguous. Trimming cost V 3 bases and J 8 bases, with 8 bases left between them. Per germline, CDR1 SGHVS and CDR2 FNYEAQ. The CDR3 spans 12 residues. The CDR3 protein is CASSFFRYEQFF. CDR3 DNA: TGTGCCAGCAGCTTTTTTCGATATGAGCAGTTCTTC.

The chain couples TRBV6-6 to TRBJ2-5; TRBD1 matches 7 bases. The CDR3 is made up of 15 amino acids. Germline V gene data show CDR1 as MNHNY and CDR2 as SVGAGI (reference sequence). V lost 4 bases and J lost 0; bases outside the gene matches: 5. CDR3 loop: CASSFLGQNQETQYF. CDR3 bases: TGTGCCAGCAGTTTTTTGGGACAGAACCAAGAGACCCAGTACTTC.

This chain uses TRBV25-1 with TRBJ1-2; tentative D call: TRBD1 (5 bases). The CDR3 consists of 13 residues. Trimming stripped 2 bases from V and 6 bases from J, with 10 bases between. In germline, CDR1 is MGHDK, CDR2 SYGVNS. DNA of the CDR3: TGTGCCAGCAGTGAAGCAGGGTCGGATGGCTACACCTTC. Amino acids: CASSEAGSDGYTF.

The sample holds a few counts of this clone. This sequence joins TRBV29-1 and TRBJ2-7; D assignment may be TRBD1 or TRBD2 (6 bases each). The CDR3 spans 12 residues. Germline CDR1 reads SQVTM; CDR2 reads ANQGSEA. The CDR3 region is CRVRRGASEQYF. CDR3 DNA: TGCAGGGTGAGGAGGGGGGCTAGCGAGCAGTACTTC.

This clone has a handful of counts. This CDR3 is CAWSVGTDNEQFF. CDR3 in DNA: TGTGCCTGGAGTGTGGGGACAGACAATGAGCAGTTCTTC. This sequence joins TRBV30 and TRBJ2-7, with 7 positions matching TRBD1. The J call may be incorrect, as the DNA end agrees better with TRBJ2-1. The CDR3 sequence is 13 residues long. Germline V gene lookup returns CDR1 GTSNPN and CDR2 SVGIG (reference sequence).

This clone occurred a few times. The V call is TRBV7-2, the J call TRBJ2-1, with 9 bases fitting TRBD2. V was clipped by 4 bases and J by 10 bases; unmatched bases: 11. Germline CDR1 is SGHTA and CDR2 is FQGNSA. The CDR3 loop spans 15 amino acids. The CDR3 here is CASSYPLIAGEEQFF. The CDR3 DNA reads as TGTGCCAGCAGCTACCCCCTGATAGCGGGAGAGGAGCAGTTCTTC.

V usage is TRBV29-1 and J usage is TRBJ2-6; D gene unclear. CDR1 SQVTM and CDR2 ANQGSEA come from the germline V gene. V was trimmed by 3 bases and J by 1 base, leaving 4 bases between them. The CDR3 sequence is 13 residues long. The CDR3 is CSVDGSGANVLTF. The CDR3 coding sequence is TGCAGCGTTGACGGGTCTGGGGCCAACGTCCTGACTTTC.

The chain employs TRBV6-1 and TRBJ1-1; 8 nucleotides align to TRBD1. CDR3 length: 15 residues. V was pared by 7 bases and J by 5 bases, with 12 bases of the junction left unmatched. Germline V gives CDR1 MNHNS, CDR2 SASEGT. This chain's CDR3 is CASIPRDRGWTEAFF. The CDR3 coding sequence is TGTGCCAGCATTCCACGAGACAGGGGATGGACTGAAGCTTTCTTT.

Comments on this clone: Other nucleotide sequences from this sample produce the same CDR3. The chain has TRBV9 and TRBJ2-3; D unresolved. V lost 3 bases to trimming and J lost 0 bases, with 5 bases between them. From germline, CDR1 is SGDLS and CDR2 YYNGEE. This CDR3 is built from 13 residues. The CDR3 reads CASSGGSTDTQYF. The CDR3, as DNA: TGTGCCAGCAGCGGTGGGAGCACAGATACGCAGTATTTT.

This clone was counted between two and nine times. This chain connects TRBV29-1 to TRBJ1-4; unclear D gene. The germline gives CDR1 SQVTM, CDR2 ANQGSEA. Between the trimmed V and J ends, which lost 7 bases and 0 bases, there was a span of 9 bases. There are 13 residues in the CDR3. Here the CDR3 reads CSGRRTTNEKLFF. The CDR3 DNA reads TGCAGCGGTCGCCGGACAACTAATGAAAAACTGTTTTTT. Looking up the rest from reference TRBV29-1 and TRBJ1-4 gives the full variable domain: SAVISQKPSRDICQRGTSLTIQCQVDSQVTMMFWYRQQPGQSLTLIATANQGSEATYESGFVIDKFPISRPNLTFSTLTVSNMSPEDSSIYLCSGRRTTNEKLFFGSGTQLSVL.

This chain links TRBV7-9 with TRBJ2-3; D gene unclear. Germline loops: CDR1 SEHNR, CDR2 FQNEAQ (reference sequence). With 7 bases removed from V and 1 base from J, the gap between germline ends came to 21 bases. The CDR3 extends over 17 amino acids. The CDR3 spells CASMFGENVIGTDTQYF. The CDR3 DNA reads as TGTGCCAGCATGTTCGGAGAAAACGTCATCGGCACAGATACGCAGTATTTT.

J is TRBJ2-2 and V is TRBV9; D unresolved. The V and J ends lost 4 bases and 1 base respectively, with 2 bases between them. Germline V gene data show CDR1 as SGDLS and CDR2 as YYNGEE. The CDR3 totals 12 residues. The CDR3 loop is CASSLNTGELFF. The CDR3 nucleotides are TGTGCCAGCAGCTTGAACACCGGGGAGCTGTTTTTT.

This chain uses TRBV9 with TRBJ2-1; possible D gene TRBD1, 5 bases. Deletions cut 3 bases from V and 0 bases from J, with 16 bases between. Germline V gene sequence: CDR1 SGDLS, CDR2 YYNGEE. The CDR3 is 17 amino acids. CDR3 DNA sequence: TGTGCCAGCAGCGCTCCCCAGGGTCGGAGCTCCTACAATGAGCAGTTCTTC. As protein: CASSAPQGRSSYNEQFF.

J is TRBJ2-3 and V is TRBV7-2; weak D call: TRBD1 (5 bases). The length of the CDR3 is 13 residues. The germline V gene encodes CDR1 SGHTA and CDR2 FQGNSA. Trimming pared 2 bases from V and 4 bases from J, leaving 7 bases between. The CDR3 sequence is CASSLLGPDTQYF. CDR3 nucleotides: TGTGCCAGCAGCTTATTGGGGCCAGATACGCAGTATTTT. Complete variable domain (other parts from reference TRBV7-2 and TRBJ2-3): GAGVSQSPSNKVTEKGKDVELRCDPISGHTALYWYRQSLGQGLEFLIYFQGNSAPDKSGLPSDRFSAERTGGSVSTLTIQRTQQEDSAVYLCASSLLGPDTQYFGPGTRLTVL.

The chain couples TRBV30 to TRBJ2-5; D possibly corresponds to TRBD1 (6 bases). This CDR3 comprises 15 residues. Per the germline V gene, CDR1 is GTSNPN and CDR2 is SVGIG (reference sequence). V shed 2 bases and J shed 5 bases, with 18 bases lying between them. The CDR3 sequence: CAWSQTGIIGETQYF. The CDR3 nucleotides read TGTGCCTGGAGTCAAACAGGGATCATTGGCGAGACCCAGTACTTC.

Regarding this clone: Other DNA sequences of this sample code for an identical CDR3. Here the CDR3 reads CSVGDYEQYF. The CDR3 bases are TGCAGCGTTGGGGACTACGAGCAGTACTTC. The V gene is TRBV29-1, the J gene TRBJ2-7; D not resolved. The CDR3 runs to 10 residues. With 4 bases removed from V and 3 bases from J, the gap between germline ends came to 4 bases. Germline V gene sequence: CDR1 SQVTM, CDR2 ANQGSEA.

The rearrangement links TRBV29-1 to TRBJ2-7; D perhaps matches TRBD1 (6 bases). Germline assignment: CDR1 SQVTM and CDR2 ANQGSEA. V lost 5 bases, J lost 2 bases, and 13 bases lay in between. The CDR3 has 13 residues. In DNA form, the CDR3 reads TGCAGCGTTACCGGGACAATTACCTACGAGCAGTACTTC. Translated: CSVTGTITYEQYF.

This clone was seen a handful of times. V gene TRBV7-9 combines with J gene TRBJ1-4, with 8 nucleotides matching TRBD1. V lost 3 bases and J lost 3; bases outside the gene matches: 3. Germline CDR1 is SEHNR and CDR2 is FQNEAQ (reference sequence). The CDR3 has 15 residues. The CDR3, as DNA: TGTGCCAGCAGCTTCCGACAGGGGTCTAATGAAAAACTGTTTTTT. Translating it yields CASSFRQGSNEKLFF.